Below are 14 T cell receptor beta chains sequenced from a single sample in a study of shared T cell receptors in the human thymus. Clones were sequenced by immunoSEQ multiplex PCR, and TCRdb holds only the in-frame ones, with some missing. The table shows about 540,000 clones, with 75% to 85% occurring only once. The sample was also reused in another study, on human thymus T cells.

The sequenced sample consisted of thymocytes. Every receptor here comes from a boy younger than two with a congenital heart defect.

This chain uses TRBV25-1 with TRBJ2-1, with TRBD2 matching 10 bases. In germline, CDR1 is MGHDK, CDR2 SYGVNS. This CDR3 has 18 residues. Losses at the gene ends were 6 bases for V and 4 bases for J; bases not matched to a gene: 15. The CDR3 reads CASRAGLAGVLVYNEQFF. CDR3 DNA sequence: TGTGCCAGCAGGGCGGGGCTAGCGGGAGTATTAGTATACAATGAGCAGTTCTTC.

A word on this clone: The same CDR3 also results from other DNA sequences found in this sample. The chain links TRBV27 to TRBJ2-4, with 7 bases aligning to TRBD2. The CDR3 loop spans 17 amino acids. V was clipped by 0 bases and J by 5 bases; unmatched bases: 10. Per the germline V gene, CDR1 is MNHEY and CDR2 is SMNVEV (reference sequence). CDR3 coding DNA: TGTGCCAGCAGTTTATCACCCCCCGGGGGGACCCAAAACATTCAGTACTTC. Its translation is CASSLSPPGGTQNIQYF.

In this sample, this clone turned up a few times. This chain uses TRBV19 with TRBJ1-2, with a weak D call TRBD1 (5 bases). With 5 bases removed from V and 4 bases from J, the gap between germline ends came to 17 bases. Germline loops: CDR1 LNHDA, CDR2 SQIVND (reference sequence). The CDR3 has 15 amino acids. This chain's CDR3 is CASSPRGGAGYGYTF. CDR3 nucleotide sequence: TGTGCCAGTAGTCCGAGGGGAGGGGCCGGCTATGGCTACACCTTC.

J is TRBJ1-1 and V is TRBV19; TRBD1 aligns across 8 bases. The CDR3 covers 17 residues. Looked up from germline, CDR1 is LNHDA and CDR2 is SQIVND (reference sequence). Trimming at V came to 5 bases and at J to 3 bases, leaving 14 bases not matched to a gene. The CDR3 protein is CASSPPGRGRLDTEAFF. The CDR3, as DNA: TGTGCCAGTAGTCCCCCGGGCAGGGGGCGCTTGGACACTGAAGCTTTCTTT. Looking up the rest from reference TRBV19 and TRBJ1-1 gives the full variable domain: DGGITQSPKYLFRKEGQNVTLSCEQNLNHDAMYWYRQDPGQGLRLIYYSQIVNDFQKGDIAEGYSVSREKKESFPLTVTSAQKNPTAFYLCASSPPGRGRLDTEAFFGQGTRLTVV.

This chain connects TRBV4-3 to TRBJ2-7, with 10 bases aligning to TRBD2. The V and J ends lost 3 bases and 2 bases, in that order; junction bases with no gene match: 10. Germline V gives CDR1 LGHNA, CDR2 YSLEER. CDR3 length: 17 amino acids. The CDR3 is CASSQGGTSVPPYEQYF. CDR3 nucleotides: TGCGCCAGCAGCCAGGGGGGGACTAGCGTCCCACCCTACGAGCAGTACTTC.

This clone was seen more than once but under ten times. This chain uses TRBV9 with TRBJ2-3, with 10 bases fitting TRBD2. The CDR3 extends over 18 amino acids. Looked up from germline, CDR1 is SGDLS and CDR2 is YYNGEE. Trimming removed 3 bases from V and 2 bases from J; junction bases left unmatched: 12. CDR3 DNA sequence: TGTGCCAGCAGCGCTAGTTGGCCTAGCGGGGGAGACACAGATACGCAGTATTTT. Its translation: CASSASWPSGGDTDTQYF.

The chain combines TRBV11-2 with TRBJ1-4, with D possibly being TRBD1 (5 bases). V shed 2 bases and J shed 9 bases, with 19 bases lying between them. CDR3 length: 16 amino acids. In germline, CDR1 is SGHAT, CDR2 FQNNGV. The CDR3 region is CASSLSSTELRKKLFF. The DNA for the CDR3 is TGTGCCAGCAGCTTATCCTCGACAGAGCTACGGAAAAAACTGTTTTTT.

The J gene is TRBJ2-3, the V gene TRBV18; D might be TRBD2 (5 bases). The CDR3 length is 14 residues. Germline V lookup: CDR1 KGHSH, CDR2 LQKENI. V lost 10 bases to trimming and J lost 5 bases, with 19 bases between them. The CDR3 region is CATQSEGRGDTQYF. In DNA, the CDR3 is TGTGCCACCCAATCAGAGGGCCGGGGAGATACGCAGTATTTT.

The CDR3 reads CASSLAASGNSGANVLTF. The DNA for the CDR3 is TGTGCCAGCAGCTTAGCGGCTAGCGGAAACTCTGGGGCCAACGTCCTGACTTTC. The chain joins TRBV7-9 to TRBJ2-6, with TRBD2 identical over 7 bases. The CDR3 runs to 18 residues. Germline-derived CDR1 and CDR2 are SEHNR and FQNEAQ (reference sequence). V lost 0 bases and J lost 0; bases outside the gene matches: 5.

The chain is built from TRBV19 and TRBJ1-2; no clear D. There are 14 residues in the CDR3. Looked up from germline, CDR1 is LNHDA and CDR2 is SQIVND (reference sequence). V lost 7 bases to trimming and J lost 1 base, with 13 bases between them. Written as DNA, the CDR3 is TGTGCCAGTACCAGTGGAGGCCTTAACTATGGCTACACCTTC. As protein: CASTSGGLNYGYTF.

This chain joins TRBV27 and TRBJ2-1; 7 bases are shared with TRBD1. The CDR3 has 13 amino acids. The V segment lost 9 bases and the J segment 4 bases; nucleotides outside the gene matches: 6. The germline V gene encodes CDR1 MNHEY and CDR2 SMNVEV (reference sequence). The CDR3 protein is CASTGARYNEQFF. The CDR3 DNA sequence: TGTGCCAGTACAGGGGCCCGGTACAATGAGCAGTTCTTC.

CDR3 sequence: CASTLGGGVGYEQYF. The CDR3 bases are TGTGCCAGCACCCTAGGAGGCGGGGTCGGCTACGAGCAGTACTTC. The genes are TRBV11-2 and TRBJ2-7; tentative D call: TRBD2 (6 bases). In germline, CDR1 is SGHAT, CDR2 FQNNGV. The CDR3 is 15 amino acids. V was cut by 7 bases and J by 3 bases, with 19 bases left in between. The full variable domain, rest sourced from reference TRBV11-2 and TRBJ2-7, is EAGVAQSPRYKIIEKRQSVAFWCNPISGHATLYWYQQILGQGPKLLIQFQNNGVVDDSQLPKDRFSAERLKGVDSTLKIQPAKLEDSAVYLCASTLGGGVGYEQYFGPGTRLTVT.

This chain connects TRBV27 to TRBJ2-7; 7 bases fit TRBD1. With V trimmed by 5 bases and J by 3 bases, 13 bases remained unmatched. The CDR3 sequence is 16 residues long. Germline V gene lookup returns CDR1 MNHEY and CDR2 SMNVEV (reference sequence). Written as DNA, the CDR3 is TGTGCCAGCAGTCCCCGACAGGGCCCCCTGGACTACGAGCAGTACTTC. Translating it yields CASSPRQGPLDYEQYF.

This chain joins TRBV5-8 and TRBJ2-7; 8 bases map to TRBD1. CDR3 length: 16 amino acids. Trimming at V came to 7 bases and at J to 1 base, leaving 13 bases not matched to a gene. The germline CDR1 and CDR2 sequences are SGHTS and YDEGEE. As DNA, the CDR3 is TGTGCCAGCGGACAGGGTACGGTAGTCAGATCCTACGAGCAGTACTTC. It encodes CASGQGTVVRSYEQYF.